The 30 T cell receptor beta chains below were found in one sample sequenced in a study of cytomegalovirus exposure and HLA in healthy donors (dated by TCRdb to 2016 to 2017). The library relied on the immunoSEQ multiplex PCR assay. A mixture of 60 forward primers for TCR Vbeta segments and 13 reverse primers for TCR Jbeta segments was used in the multiplex PCR. TCRdb limited this immuneACCESS table to in-frame rearrangements with V and J called. A share of clones is missing; checked studies link under half to unresolved V genes, and the rest is unexplained. Counted in this sample were fewer than 90,000 clones; around 79% of them appeared once. Roughly 6% of the sample lies in the top ten. What was sequenced was PBMCs. The receptors were sampled from a female donor in good health and CMV-seronegative.

The rearrangement links TRBV5-3 to TRBJ2-7; D possibly corresponds to TRBD1 (6 bases). TRBV5-3 is given ORF status, its function remaining uncertain. This CDR3 region has 15 residues. V lost 4 bases to trimming and J lost 2 bases, with 16 bases between them. As DNA, the CDR3 is TGTGCCAGAAGCCCACTAGACAGGATAGCCTACGAGCAGTACTTC. Its translation is CARSPLDRIAYEQYF.

The chain links TRBV5-1 to TRBJ2-5, with D perhaps matching TRBD2 (7 bases). V dropped 7 bases and J dropped 4 bases, with 17 bases sitting between them. Germline V gene data show CDR1 as SGHRS and CDR2 as YFSETQ. The CDR3 is 14 amino acids. As DNA, the CDR3 is TGCGCCAGCGGGGGGGCTAGCGTCGGAGAGACCCAGTACTTC. This gives the protein CASGGASVGETQYF.

The V call is TRBV29-1, the J call TRBJ2-3, with D possibly being TRBD2 (5 bases). Between the trimmed V and J ends, which lost 1 base and 5 bases, there was a span of 10 bases. The CDR3 sequence is 13 residues long. Germline CDR1 SQVTM, CDR2 ANQGSEA. CDR3 nucleotides: TGCAGCGTTGAAGGGTGTGAGGGAGATACGCAGTATTTT. As protein: CSVEGCEGDTQYF.

The chain joins TRBV27 to TRBJ1-5, with a possible D match to TRBD1 (5 bases). The CDR3 runs 14 residues. Trimming pared 0 bases from V and 3 bases from J, leaving 6 bases between. Germline CDR1 is MNHEY and CDR2 is SMNVEV (reference sequence). CDR3 loop: CASSLSGANQPQHF. DNA of the CDR3: TGTGCCAGCAGTTTATCAGGGGCCAATCAGCCCCAGCATTTT.

The genes are TRBV6-5 and TRBJ1-2; D gene uncertain. The V end lost 2 bases, the J end lost 8 bases, and 21 bases lay between the germline ends. CDR3 length: 16 amino acids. Germline V gene lookup returns CDR1 MNHEY and CDR2 SVGAGI. The CDR3: CASSYGEGVFSGGYTF. In DNA form, the CDR3 reads TGTGCCAGCAGTTACGGGGAAGGAGTTTTTTCGGGAGGCTACACCTTC.

As regards this clone: The same CDR3 is also encoded by other DNA sequences in this sample. The chain uses TRBV5-4 and TRBJ2-6; perhaps TRBD2 as D (6 bases). This CDR3 contains 16 residues. V lost 0 bases, J lost 0 bases, and 7 bases lay in between. In germline, CDR1 is SGHNT, CDR2 YYREEE (reference sequence). DNA of the CDR3: TGTGCCAGCAGCTTGGGCGGGGCCTCTGGGGCCAACGTCCTGACTTTC. It specifies CASSLGGASGANVLTF.

This clone turned up a few times. The V call is TRBV7-9, the J call TRBJ1-4; a weak D match, TRBD1 (5 bases). Germline loops: CDR1 SEHNR, CDR2 FQNEAQ (reference sequence). The CDR3 extends over 14 amino acids. V lost 2 bases and J 5 bases, leaving 9 bases between the germline ends. The CDR3 is CASSLNSGNEKLFF. As DNA, the CDR3 is TGTGCCAGCAGCTTAAATTCAGGGAATGAAAAACTGTTTTTT.

This chain joins TRBV4-2 and TRBJ1-1; a possible D gene is TRBD1 (6 bases). V was shortened by 0 bases and J by 4 bases, with 18 bases between the two germline ends. The germline CDR1 and CDR2 sequences are LGHNA and YNFKEQ. This CDR3 region has 17 residues. CDR3 DNA: TGTGCCAGCAGCCAAGATCTTTCGGGGGGCTGGGGCACTGAAGCTTTCTTT. Protein sequence: CASSQDLSGGWGTEAFF.

This chain connects TRBV5-1 to TRBJ2-3, with TRBD2 identical over 8 bases. V was pared by 3 bases and J by 14 bases, with 11 bases of the junction left unmatched. The CDR3 totals 13 residues. CDR1 is SGHRS, CDR2 YFSETQ, per germline. The chain's CDR3 is CASSWSPAGEPYF. The CDR3 DNA reads as TGCGCCAGCAGCTGGTCGCCAGCGGGAGAACCGTATTTT.

This chain links TRBV9 with TRBJ2-2; 8 nucleotides agree with TRBD1. V trimming: 3 bases; J trimming: 7 bases; junction bases outside the gene matches: 11. CDR1 and CDR2 (germline): SGDLS, YYNGEE. This CDR3 comprises 16 residues. The CDR3 coding sequence is TGTGCCAGCAGCGCCCGGACAGGGTATCGAGGCGGGGAGCTGTTTTTT. Its protein is CASSARTGYRGGELFF.

This chain uses TRBV28 with TRBJ1-4, with 7 bases that match TRBD1. V shed 3 bases, J shed 7 bases, and the junction held 5 bases outside the gene matches. The CDR3 has 14 residues. Germline V lookup: CDR1 MDHEN, CDR2 SYDVKM. CDR3: CASSLRGRVEKLFF. CDR3 DNA sequence: TGTGCCAGCAGTTTGAGGGGGCGAGTTGAAAAACTGTTTTTT.

The rearrangement uses TRBV27 and TRBJ2-6; D may be TRBD1 (6 bases). The V gene's germline CDR1 is MNHEY and CDR2 SMNVEV (reference sequence). There are 17 residues in the CDR3. Trimming stripped 6 bases from V and 0 bases from J, with 15 bases between. The chain's CDR3 is CASSLGGSSSGANVLTF. The CDR3 DNA is TGTGCCAGCAGCCTAGGGGGTTCGAGCTCTGGGGCCAACGTCCTGACTTTC. The whole variable domain, remainder taken from reference TRBV27 and TRBJ2-6, is EAQVTQNPRYLITVTGKKLTVTCSQNMNHEYMSWYRQDPGLGLRQIYYSMNVEVTDKGDVPEGYKVSRKEKRNFPLILESPSPNQTSLYFCASSLGGSSSGANVLTFGAGSRLTVL.

This chain joins TRBV7-2 and TRBJ2-5, with D perhaps TRBD1 (5 bases). V lost 4 bases and J lost 5, with 8 bases in between. Germline CDR1 is SGHTA and CDR2 is FQGNSA. The CDR3 sequence is 12 residues long. CDR3 coding DNA: TGTGCCAGCAGCTCAGGGTGGGAGACCCAGTACTTC. Translated, it gives CASSSGWETQYF.

The chain links TRBV5-6 to TRBJ1-3; D gene unclear. The ends were cut back, 7 bases at V and 3 bases at J, with 5 bases in the middle. Germline CDR1 reads SGHDT; CDR2 reads YYEEEE. CDR3 length: 11 residues. The CDR3: CASGHGNTIYF. In DNA, the CDR3 is TGTGCCAGCGGCCATGGAAACACCATATATTTT. The whole variable domain, filled in from reference TRBV5-6 and TRBJ1-3, reads DAGVTQSPTHLIKTRGQQVTLRCSPKSGHDTVSWYQQALGQGPQFIFQYYEEEERQRGNFPDRFSGHQFPNYSSELNVNALLLGDSALYLCASGHGNTIYFGEGSWLTVV.

The gene calls are TRBV19 and TRBJ1-1; possibly TRBD1 for D (5 bases). Trimming left V 6 bases short and J 2 bases short, with 16 bases between. Germline V gene data show CDR1 as LNHDA and CDR2 as SQIVND (reference sequence). The CDR3 spans 15 residues. The DNA of the CDR3 is TGTGCCAGTAGCTTCCTCGACAGACCTAACACTGAAGCTTTCTTT. It codes for CASSFLDRPNTEAFF.

The genes are TRBV28 and TRBJ2-2; 7 nucleotides line up with TRBD1. V was clipped by 7 bases and J by 2 bases; unmatched bases: 4. The CDR3 runs to 14 residues. Germline V CDR1 and CDR2: MDHEN, SYDVKM. This CDR3 is CASNRDSNTGELFF. The CDR3 DNA is TGTGCCAGCAATAGGGACAGCAACACCGGGGAGCTGTTTTTT.

The J gene is TRBJ2-3, the V gene TRBV25-1; 11 nucleotides agree with TRBD2. Losses at the gene ends were 5 bases for V and 1 base for J; bases not matched to a gene: 2. The CDR3 is 15 residues long. The V gene's germline CDR1 is MGHDK and CDR2 SYGVNS. The CDR3: CASSQTSGGTDTQYF. CDR3 DNA: TGTGCCAGCAGTCAGACTAGCGGGGGCACAGATACGCAGTATTTT.

V usage is TRBV7-8 and J usage is TRBJ1-5; 9 bases map to TRBD1. CDR1 is SGHVS and CDR2 is FQNEAQ in the germline V gene. There are 16 residues in the CDR3. V was pared by 6 bases and J by 9 bases, with 15 bases of the junction left unmatched. The CDR3 sequence: CASSDPGQGLTMPQHF. The CDR3 DNA sequence: TGTGCCAGCAGTGATCCGGGACAGGGTTTAACTATGCCCCAGCATTTT.

The chain combines TRBV27 with TRBJ2-7; D unresolved. The germline V gene encodes CDR1 MNHEY and CDR2 SMNVEV (reference sequence). Trimming took 4 bases from V and 3 from J, leaving 4 bases between them. The CDR3 sequence is 11 residues long. The CDR3 here is CASSSRYEQYF. The DNA for the CDR3 is TGTGCCAGCAGTTCTCGCTACGAGCAGTACTTC.

This clone was picked up a small number of times. The CDR3 DNA is TGTGCCAGCAGCCAAAAGTCAGCGGGAGAAGGAGGAAACGTCCTGACTTTC. This codes for CASSQKSAGEGGNVLTF. V is TRBV4-2 and J is TRBJ2-6, with 8 bases identical to TRBD2. V lost 2 bases, J lost 10 bases, and 13 bases stayed unmatched. Looked up from germline, CDR1 is LGHNA and CDR2 is YNFKEQ. The CDR3 runs to 17 residues.

J is TRBJ2-7 and V is TRBV28; 8 bases line up with TRBD2. The CDR3 totals 12 residues. Germline trimming cut 6 bases from V and 4 bases from J; bases unmatched to any gene: 2. Looked up from germline, CDR1 is MDHEN and CDR2 is SYDVKM. CDR3 protein: CASRIAGYEQYF. The DNA of the CDR3 is TGTGCCAGCAGAATAGCGGGATACGAGCAGTACTTC.

The chain joins TRBV5-1 to TRBJ1-5; the D is unclear. The length of the CDR3 is 14 residues. V was trimmed by 0 bases and J by 5 bases, leaving 9 bases between them. Germline loops: CDR1 SGHRS, CDR2 YFSETQ. The chain's CDR3 is CASSLDPEYQPQHF. The CDR3, as DNA: TGCGCCAGCAGCTTGGACCCGGAGTATCAGCCCCAGCATTTT.

This clone has a handful of counts. The chain links TRBV6-1 to TRBJ1-2, with D unclear. V shed 6 bases and J shed 2 bases, with 10 bases lying between them. The CDR3 loop spans 13 amino acids. CDR1 and CDR2 (germline): MNHNS, SASEGT. CDR3 bases: TGTGCCAGCAGCGAGACGGGAAACTATGGCTACACCTTC. This encodes CASSETGNYGYTF.

This clone was counted a single time. J is TRBJ1-1 and V is TRBV6-5, with TRBD1 matching 8 bases. The germline gives CDR1 MNHEY, CDR2 SVGAGI. The CDR3 is made up of 15 amino acids. V was clipped by 4 bases and J by 1 base; unmatched bases: 5. As DNA, the CDR3 is TGTGCCAGCAGTTCTCTCCAGGGGGCGAACACTGAAGCTTTCTTT. Protein product: CASSSLQGANTEAFF.

J is TRBJ1-1 and V is TRBV2; D perhaps matches TRBD1 (5 bases). V gave up 7 bases and J gave up 7 bases, with 16 bases separating them. The V gene's germline CDR1 is SNHLY and CDR2 FYNNEI. This CDR3 has 13 residues. CDR3 amino acids: CASIRGQNGEAFF. The CDR3 DNA reads TGTGCCAGCATTAGGGGTCAGAACGGTGAAGCTTTCTTT.

The chain couples TRBV19 to TRBJ2-7, with D possibly matching TRBD2 (5 bases). Trimming left V 10 bases short and J 3 bases short, with 13 bases between. The CDR3 sequence is 12 residues long. In germline, CDR1 is LNHDA, CDR2 SQIVND (reference sequence). The CDR3 coding sequence is TGTGCCACCCAACTAGGGCTCTACGAGCAGTACTTC. This codes for CATQLGLYEQYF.

This chain joins TRBV7-6 and TRBJ1-4, with 11 bases fitting TRBD1. Per the germline V gene, CDR1 is SGHVS and CDR2 is FNYEAQ. J gave up 3 bases and V 4 bases, and 1 base lay outside the gene matches. The CDR3 sequence is 15 residues long. This chain's CDR3 is CASSWGQGANEKLFF. The CDR3 DNA reads TGTGCCAGCAGCTGGGGACAGGGGGCTAATGAAAAACTGTTTTTT.

V is TRBV5-1 and J is TRBJ2-3; 10 positions agree with TRBD2. After removal of 4 bases from V and 6 bases from J, the junction contained 11 bases not matched to a gene. Germline CDR1 SGHRS, CDR2 YFSETQ. The CDR3 extends over 16 amino acids. The DNA for the CDR3 is TGCGCCAGCAGCCTAATGACCGGGACTAGCGTCGATACGCAGTATTTT. Translated: CASSLMTGTSVDTQYF.

The V gene is TRBV5-6, the J gene TRBJ2-7, with 7 bases lining up with TRBD2. With 4 bases clipped from V and 5 bases from J, the junction kept 6 bases outside the gene matches. CDR3 size: 13 residues. CDR1 SGHDT and CDR2 YYEEEE come from the germline V gene. The CDR3 loop is CASSRGGVHEQYF. CDR3 in DNA: TGTGCCAGCAGCCGCGGGGGTGTCCACGAGCAGTACTTC.

The CDR3: CASSPRLDSSYNEQFF. In DNA form, the CDR3 reads TGCGCCAGCAGCCCCCGACTGGATAGCTCCTACAATGAGCAGTTCTTC. This chain links TRBV5-1 with TRBJ2-1; D ambiguous. V was trimmed by 4 bases and J by 0 bases, leaving 14 bases between them. This CDR3 spans 16 amino acids. Germline lookup yields CDR1 SGHRS and CDR2 YFSETQ.